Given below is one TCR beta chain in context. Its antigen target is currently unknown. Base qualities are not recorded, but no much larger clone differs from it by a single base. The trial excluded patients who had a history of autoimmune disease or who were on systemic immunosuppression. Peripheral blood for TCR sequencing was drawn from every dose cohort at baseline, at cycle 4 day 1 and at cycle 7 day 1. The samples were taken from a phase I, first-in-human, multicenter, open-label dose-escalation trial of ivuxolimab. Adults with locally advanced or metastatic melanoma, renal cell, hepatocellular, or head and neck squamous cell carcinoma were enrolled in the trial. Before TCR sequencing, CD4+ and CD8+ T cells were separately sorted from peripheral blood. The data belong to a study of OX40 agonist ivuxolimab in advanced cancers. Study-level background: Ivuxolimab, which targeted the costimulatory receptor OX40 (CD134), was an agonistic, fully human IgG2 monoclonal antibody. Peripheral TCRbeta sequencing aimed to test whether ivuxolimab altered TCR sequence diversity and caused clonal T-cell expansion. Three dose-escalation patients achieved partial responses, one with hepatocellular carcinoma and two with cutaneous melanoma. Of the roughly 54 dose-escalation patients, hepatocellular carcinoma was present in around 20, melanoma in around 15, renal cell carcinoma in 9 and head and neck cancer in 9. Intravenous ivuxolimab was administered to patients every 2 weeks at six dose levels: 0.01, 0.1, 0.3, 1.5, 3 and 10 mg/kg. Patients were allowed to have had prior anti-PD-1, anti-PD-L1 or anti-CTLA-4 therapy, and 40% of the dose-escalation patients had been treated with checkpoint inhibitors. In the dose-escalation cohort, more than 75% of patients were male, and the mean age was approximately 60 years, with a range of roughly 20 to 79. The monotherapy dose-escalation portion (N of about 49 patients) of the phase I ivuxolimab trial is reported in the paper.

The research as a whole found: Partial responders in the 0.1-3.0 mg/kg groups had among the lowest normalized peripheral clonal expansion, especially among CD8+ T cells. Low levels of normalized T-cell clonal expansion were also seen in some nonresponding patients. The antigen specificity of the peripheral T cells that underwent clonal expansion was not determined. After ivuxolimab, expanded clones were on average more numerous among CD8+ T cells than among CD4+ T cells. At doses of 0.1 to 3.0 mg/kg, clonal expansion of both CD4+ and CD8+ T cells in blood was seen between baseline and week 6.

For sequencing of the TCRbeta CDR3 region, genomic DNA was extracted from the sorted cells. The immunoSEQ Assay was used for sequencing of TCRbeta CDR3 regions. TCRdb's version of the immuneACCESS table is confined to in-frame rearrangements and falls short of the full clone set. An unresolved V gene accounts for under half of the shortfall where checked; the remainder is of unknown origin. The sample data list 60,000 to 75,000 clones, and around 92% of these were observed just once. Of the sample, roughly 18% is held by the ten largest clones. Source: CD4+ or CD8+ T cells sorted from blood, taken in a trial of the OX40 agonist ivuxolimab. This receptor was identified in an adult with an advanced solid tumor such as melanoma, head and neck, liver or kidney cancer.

Here is the DNA: TGCGCCAGCAGCCCCACAGGGACTAGCGGGAGCTCCGGGGAGCTGTTTTTT. The translation is CASSPTGTSGSSGELFF. The sequence is built from TRBV4-3 and TRBJ2-2, with 14 middle bases fitting TRBD2. According to the germline V gene, CDR1 reads LGHNA and CDR2 reads YSLEER. Here V drops 4 bases and J drops 6 bases, and the junction holds 7 bases not matched to any gene. From the cysteine up to the phenylalanine, the CDR3 has a length of 17 residues. The only DNA kept is the CDR3, 51 bases in frame from the first base.